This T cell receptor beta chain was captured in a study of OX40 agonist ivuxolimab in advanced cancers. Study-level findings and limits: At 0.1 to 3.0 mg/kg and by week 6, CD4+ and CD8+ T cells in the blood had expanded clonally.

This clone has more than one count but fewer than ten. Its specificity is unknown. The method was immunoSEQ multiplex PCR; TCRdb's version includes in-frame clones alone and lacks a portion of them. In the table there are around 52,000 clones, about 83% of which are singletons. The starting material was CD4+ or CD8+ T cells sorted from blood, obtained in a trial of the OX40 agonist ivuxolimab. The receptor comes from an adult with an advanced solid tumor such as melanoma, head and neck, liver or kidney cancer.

The CDR3 DNA reads TGTGCCAGCAGAGCCGCCGGGACTAGCGGGAGAAAGATATCCAATGAGCAGTTCTTC. Translated, it gives CASRAAGTSGRKISNEQFF. This chain links TRBV21-1 with TRBJ2-1; TRBD2 reflects the table's D call only, with no check against the DNA. TRBV21-1 is flagged as a pseudogene. This CDR3 comprises 19 residues.